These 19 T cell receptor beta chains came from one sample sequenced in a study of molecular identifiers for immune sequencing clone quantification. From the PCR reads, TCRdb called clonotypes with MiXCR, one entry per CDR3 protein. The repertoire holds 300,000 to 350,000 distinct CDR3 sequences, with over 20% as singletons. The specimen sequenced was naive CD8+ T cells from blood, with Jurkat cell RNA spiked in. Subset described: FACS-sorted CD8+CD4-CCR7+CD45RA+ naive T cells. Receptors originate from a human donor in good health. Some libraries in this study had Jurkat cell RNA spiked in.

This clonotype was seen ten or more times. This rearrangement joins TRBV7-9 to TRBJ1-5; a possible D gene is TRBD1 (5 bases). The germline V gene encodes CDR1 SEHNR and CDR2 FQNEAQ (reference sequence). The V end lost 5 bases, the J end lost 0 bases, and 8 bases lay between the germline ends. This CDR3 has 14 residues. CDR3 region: CASSQDTSNQPQHF. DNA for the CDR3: TGTGCCAGCAGCCAGGACACTAGCAATCAGCCCCAGCATTTT.

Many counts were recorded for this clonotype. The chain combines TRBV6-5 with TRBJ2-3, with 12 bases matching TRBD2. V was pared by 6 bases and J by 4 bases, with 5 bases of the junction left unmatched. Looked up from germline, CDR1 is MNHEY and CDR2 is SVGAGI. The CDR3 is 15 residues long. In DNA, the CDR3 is TGTGCCAGCAGCCCGCTAGCGGGAGGGTCAGATACGCAGTATTTT. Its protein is CASSPLAGGSDTQYF.

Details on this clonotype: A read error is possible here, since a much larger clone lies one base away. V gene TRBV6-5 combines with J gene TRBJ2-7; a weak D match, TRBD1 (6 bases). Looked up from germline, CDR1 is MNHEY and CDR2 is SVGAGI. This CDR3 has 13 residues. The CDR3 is CVSSYSQGYEQYF. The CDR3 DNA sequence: TGTGTCAGCAGTTACTCACAGGGATACGAGCAGTACTTC.

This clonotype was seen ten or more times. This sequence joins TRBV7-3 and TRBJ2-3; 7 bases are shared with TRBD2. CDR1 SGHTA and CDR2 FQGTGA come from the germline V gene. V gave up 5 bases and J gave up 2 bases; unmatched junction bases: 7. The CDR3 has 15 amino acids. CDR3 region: CASSNSGSATDTQYF. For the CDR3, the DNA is TGTGCCAGCAGCAATAGCGGGTCAGCCACAGATACGCAGTATTTT.

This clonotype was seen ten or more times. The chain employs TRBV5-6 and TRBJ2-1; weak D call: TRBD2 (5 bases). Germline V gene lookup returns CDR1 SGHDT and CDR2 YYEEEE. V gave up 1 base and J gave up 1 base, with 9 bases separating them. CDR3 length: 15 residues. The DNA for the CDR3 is TGTGCCAGCAGCTTGAGGGAGACTTCCTACAATGAGCAGTTCTTC. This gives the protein CASSLRETSYNEQFF.

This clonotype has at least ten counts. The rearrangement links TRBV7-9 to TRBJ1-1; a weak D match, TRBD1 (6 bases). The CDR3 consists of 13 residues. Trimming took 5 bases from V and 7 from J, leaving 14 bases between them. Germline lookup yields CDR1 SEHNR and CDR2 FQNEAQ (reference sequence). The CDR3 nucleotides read TGTGCCAGCAGCGAAACAGGGCAATATGAAGCTTTCTTT. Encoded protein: CASSETGQYEAFF.

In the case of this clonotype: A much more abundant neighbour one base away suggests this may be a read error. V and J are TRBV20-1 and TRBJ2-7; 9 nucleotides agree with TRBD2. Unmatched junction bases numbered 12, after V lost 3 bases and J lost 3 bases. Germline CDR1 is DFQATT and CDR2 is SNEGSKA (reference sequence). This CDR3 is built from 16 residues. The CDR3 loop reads CSARGGRLAVIYEQYF. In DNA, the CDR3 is TGCAGTGCTAGGGGGGGCCGACTAGCGGTGATCTACGAGCAGTACTTC.

Here the CDR3 reads CASSGLAETGELFF. In nucleotides, the CDR3 is TGTGCCAGCAGTGGGCTAGCGGAGACCGGGGAGCTGTTTTTT. The chain recombines TRBV2 with TRBJ2-2; 7 bases agree with TRBD2. This CDR3 spans 14 amino acids. The trim removed 4 bases at V and 5 bases at J, leaving 4 bases unmatched. Germline V gene lookup returns CDR1 SNHLY and CDR2 FYNNEI.

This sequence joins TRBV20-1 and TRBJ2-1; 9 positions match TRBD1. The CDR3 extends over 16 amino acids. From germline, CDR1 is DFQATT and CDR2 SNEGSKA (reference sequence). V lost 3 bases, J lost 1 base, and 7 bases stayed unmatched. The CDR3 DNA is TGCAGTGCTAGGGACAGGGGCGCTTGGTCCTACAATGAGCAGTTCTTC. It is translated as CSARDRGAWSYNEQFF.

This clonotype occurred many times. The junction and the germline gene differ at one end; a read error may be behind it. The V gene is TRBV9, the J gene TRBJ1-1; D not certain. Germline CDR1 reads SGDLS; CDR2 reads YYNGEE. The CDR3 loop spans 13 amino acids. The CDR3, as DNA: TGTACCAGCAGCGTAGTTCCCAGGACTGAAGCTTTCTTT. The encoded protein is CTSSVVPRTEAFF.

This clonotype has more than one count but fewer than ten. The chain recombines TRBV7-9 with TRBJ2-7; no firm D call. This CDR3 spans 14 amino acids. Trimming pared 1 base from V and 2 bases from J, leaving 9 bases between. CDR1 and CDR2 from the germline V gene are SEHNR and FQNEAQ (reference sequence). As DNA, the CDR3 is TGTGCCAGCAGCTTAGTAAGTGCGGCCTACGAGCAGTACTTC. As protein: CASSLVSAAYEQYF.

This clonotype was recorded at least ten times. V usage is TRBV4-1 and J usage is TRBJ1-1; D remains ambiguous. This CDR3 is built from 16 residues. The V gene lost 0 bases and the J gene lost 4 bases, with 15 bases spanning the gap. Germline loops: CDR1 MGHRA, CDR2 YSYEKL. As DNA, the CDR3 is TGCGCCAGCAGCCAAGACCCGGGAGCCCGGGCCACTGAAGCTTTCTTT. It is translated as CASSQDPGARATEAFF.

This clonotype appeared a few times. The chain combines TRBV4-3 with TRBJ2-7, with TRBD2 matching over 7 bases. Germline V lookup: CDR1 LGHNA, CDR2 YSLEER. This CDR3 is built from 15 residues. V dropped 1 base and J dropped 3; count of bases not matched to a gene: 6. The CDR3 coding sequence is TGCGCCAGCAGCCAAGGCACTAGCGCAAACTACGAGCAGTACTTC. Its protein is CASSQGTSANYEQYF.

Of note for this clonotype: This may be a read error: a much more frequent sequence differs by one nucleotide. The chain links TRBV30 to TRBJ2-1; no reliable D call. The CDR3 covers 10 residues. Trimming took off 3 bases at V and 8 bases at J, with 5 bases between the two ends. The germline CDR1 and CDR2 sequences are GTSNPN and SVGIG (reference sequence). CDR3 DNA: TGTGCCTGGAGCGCATATGAGCAGTTCTTC. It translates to CAWSAYEQFF.

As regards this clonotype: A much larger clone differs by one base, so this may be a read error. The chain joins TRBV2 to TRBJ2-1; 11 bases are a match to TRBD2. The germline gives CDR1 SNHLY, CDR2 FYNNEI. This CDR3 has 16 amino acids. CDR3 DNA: TGTGCCGGCAGTGTGGGACTAGCGGCCCCATGGAATGAGCAGTTCTTC. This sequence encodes CAGSVGLAAPWNEQFF.

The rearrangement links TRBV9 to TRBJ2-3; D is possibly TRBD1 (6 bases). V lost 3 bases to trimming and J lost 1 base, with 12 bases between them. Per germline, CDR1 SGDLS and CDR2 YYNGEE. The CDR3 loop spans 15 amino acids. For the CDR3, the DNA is TGTGCCAGCAGCGCCGGGACATTAGGCACAGATACGCAGTATTTT. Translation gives CASSAGTLGTDTQYF.

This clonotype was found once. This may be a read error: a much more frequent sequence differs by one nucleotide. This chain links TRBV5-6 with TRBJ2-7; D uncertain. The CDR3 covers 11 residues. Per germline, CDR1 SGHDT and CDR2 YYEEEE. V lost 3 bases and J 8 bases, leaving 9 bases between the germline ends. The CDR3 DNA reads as TGTGCCAGCAGCTCGCCTTGGAAGCAGTACTTC. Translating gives CASSSPWKQYF.

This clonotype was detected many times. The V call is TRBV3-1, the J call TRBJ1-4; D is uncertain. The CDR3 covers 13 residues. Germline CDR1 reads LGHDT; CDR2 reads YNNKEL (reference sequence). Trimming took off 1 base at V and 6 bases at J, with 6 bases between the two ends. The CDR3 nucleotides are TGTGCCAGCAGCCAAGTTAACGATGAAAAACTGTTTTTT. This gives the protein CASSQVNDEKLFF.

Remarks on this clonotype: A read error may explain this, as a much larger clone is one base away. The CDR3 spells CASSIFQGAYGQYF. The CDR3, as DNA: TGTGCCAGTAGTATCTTCCAGGGGGCCTACGGGCAGTACTTC. J is TRBJ2-7 and V is TRBV19; 8 bases align to TRBD1. Germline V gives CDR1 LNHDA, CDR2 SQIVND (reference sequence). CDR3 length: 14 residues.